This record concerns one T cell receptor (beta chain) sequence. Categorization into cohorts depended on clinical history that participants reported. The data originate from a study of blood T cell repertoires in COVID-19. The CDR3 spans 17 residues. Germline V gene data show CDR1 as SQVTM and CDR2 as ANQGSEA. Trimming removed 1 base from V and 9 bases from J; junction bases left unmatched: 17. In the study's own analysis: Amplification with reference gene primers provided the estimates of nucleated cell counts. Sequenced by immunoSEQ multiplex PCR; TCRdb stores in-frame clones only, minus some. Clone size and V and J calls were adopted from that table, with D and trimming inferred from the DNA. Of over 200,000 clones listed, around 90% are singletons.

The TCR comes from a man younger than 35 with acute COVID-19. The chain recombines TRBV29-1 with TRBJ2-3; TRBD1 matches at 9 bases. Source material: PBMCs or T cells enriched from blood (not recorded which). The CDR3 DNA is TGCAGCGTTGAAGGAGTGTGGGGACAGGGCACAACATCCACGCAGTATTTT. Encoded protein: CSVEGVWGQGTTSTQYF.